The rows below give T cell receptor beta chains drawn from one sample of a study of memory CD4+ T cells and cytomegalovirus serostatus. The protocol was immunoSEQ multiplex PCR, while the TCRdb copy is restricted to in-frame clones and leaves out a portion. Found here are about 64,000 clones, roughly three quarters of them singletons; the top ten hold 0.88%. The sequenced sample was memory CD4+ T cells from blood. The receptors stem from an adult in good health and CMV-seronegative. Each CDR3 is given with its conserved first and last residue. Each record gives: clone size, D gene, J gene, V gene, CDR3 protein, CDR3 DNA. The D gene is left open where the match is weak. Part of the rows lack a size; the others show once, few, many or a class for expanded clones.

>-|TRBD2|TRBJ2-7|TRBV2
CASRRTGTSGRARSYEQYF
TGTGCCAGCAGACGTACCGGGACTAGCGGGAGGGCCCGCTCCTACGAGCAGTACTTC
>-|-|TRBJ2-3|TRBV7-9
CASSLGARKSTDTQYF
TGTGCCAGCAGCTTAGGCGCCAGAAAAAGCACAGATACGCAGTATTTT
>-|-|TRBJ2-7|TRBV6-1
CASSEAPGPMYEQYF
TGTGCCAGCAGTGAAGCACCGGGACCGATGTACGAGCAGTACTTC
>-|-|TRBJ1-4|TRBV4-2
CASSHGDGTNEKLFF
TGTGCCAGCAGCCATGGGGACGGAACTAATGAAAAACTGTTTTTT
>-|TRBD2|TRBJ2-3|TRBV10-3
CAISEPGLAGGVDTQYF
TGTGCCATCAGTGAGCCCGGACTAGCGGGGGGCGTGGATACGCAGTATTTT
>-|-|TRBJ2-7|TRBV9
CASSPRQAGEQYF
TGTGCCAGCAGCCCCCGACAGGCTGGCGAGCAGTACTTC
>-|-|TRBJ1-4|TRBV7-9
CASSLRQGDEKLFF
TGTGCCAGCAGCTTAAGGCAGGGCGATGAAAAACTGTTTTTT
>once|-|TRBJ2-1|TRBV5-1
CASSLGYYNEQFF
TGCGCCAGCAGCTTGGGGTACTACAATGAGCAGTTCTTC
>-|-|TRBJ1-2|TRBV5-5
CASSSDGNYGYTF
TGTGCCAGCAGTTCGGACGGTAACTATGGCTACACCTTC
>-|TRBD1|TRBJ2-2|TRBV5-5
CASSAKGQTIANTGELFF
TGTGCCAGCAGCGCGAAGGGACAGACAATCGCGAACACCGGGGAGCTGTTTTTT
>-|TRBD1|TRBJ1-2|TRBV5-1
CASSSGQANYGYTF
TGCGCCAGCAGCTCAGGACAGGCTAACTATGGCTACACCTTC